This T cell receptor beta chain emerged from a study of blood T cell repertoires in COVID-19. Study-wide background: PBMCs, B-cell-depleted T cells, or T cells provided the cDNA or gDNA that made up the material.

Authors' analysis steps: Using reference gene primer amplification, nucleated cell counts were estimated. The protocol was immunoSEQ multiplex PCR, while the TCRdb copy is restricted to in-frame clones and leaves out a portion. V, J and clone size were drawn from that table, and D and trimming were deduced from the DNA. In the table there are some 64,000 clones, 72% of which are singletons. The sequence was obtained from a woman in her 70s with COVID-19, enrolled during active disease. The sequencing input was peripheral blood.

The CDR3 is CASTEETGELFF. Here the CDR3 DNA reads TGTGCCAGCACCGAAGAGACCGGGGAGCTGTTTTTT. This chain connects TRBV11-3 to TRBJ2-2; D not certain. Germline values: CDR1 SGHNT, CDR2 YENEEA. The V gene lost 7 bases and the J gene lost 5 bases, with 8 bases spanning the gap. The CDR3 has 12 amino acids.